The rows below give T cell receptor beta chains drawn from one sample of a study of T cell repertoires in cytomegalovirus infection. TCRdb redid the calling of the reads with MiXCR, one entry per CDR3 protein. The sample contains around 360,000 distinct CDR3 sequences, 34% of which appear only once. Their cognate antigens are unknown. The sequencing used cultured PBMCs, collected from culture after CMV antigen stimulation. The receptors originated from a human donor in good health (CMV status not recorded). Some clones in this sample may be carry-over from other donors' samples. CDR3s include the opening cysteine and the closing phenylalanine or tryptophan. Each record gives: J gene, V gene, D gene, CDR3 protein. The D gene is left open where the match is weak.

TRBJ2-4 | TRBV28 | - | CASSAEPLAKNIQYF
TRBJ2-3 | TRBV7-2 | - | CASSLRSPAGTDTQYF
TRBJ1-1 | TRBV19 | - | CASSNTPSKAFF
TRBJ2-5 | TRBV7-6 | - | CASSLAPGSQETQYF
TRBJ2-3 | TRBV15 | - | CATSLSPNTHTQYF
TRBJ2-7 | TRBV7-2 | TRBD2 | CASSFFSGSSYEQYF
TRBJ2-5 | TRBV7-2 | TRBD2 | CASSLGWSGSDFGETQYF
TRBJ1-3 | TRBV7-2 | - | CASSPRGPSGNTIYF
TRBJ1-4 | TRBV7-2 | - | CASSLGGVEKLFF
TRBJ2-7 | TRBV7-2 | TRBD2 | CASSLGGTTNEQYF
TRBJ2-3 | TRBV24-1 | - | CATSDPAVDHTQYF
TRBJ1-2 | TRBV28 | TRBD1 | CASSDNRGHGYTF
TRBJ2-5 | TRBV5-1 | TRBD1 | CASSPTGAGETQYF
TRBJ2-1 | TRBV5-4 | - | CASSARPPVEQQSPFF
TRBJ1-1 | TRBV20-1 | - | CSSDQQGNTEAFF
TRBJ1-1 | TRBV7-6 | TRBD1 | CASRRTGGDEAFF
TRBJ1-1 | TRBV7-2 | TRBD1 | CASSLTRGRNTEAFF